This TCR beta chain derives from a study of CDR3 diversity in severe acne. TCRdb called the PCR reads again in MiXCR, with one record for every CDR3 protein. This sample has fewer than 90,000 distinct CDR3 sequences, with less than 65% found just once. The CDR3 extends over 12 amino acids. The V end was cut by 3 bases, the J end by 7 bases, with 9 bases between. CDR1 and CDR2 (germline): LNHNV, YYDKDF (reference sequence). This clonotype originated in a male donor with severe acne vulgaris. The J gene is TRBJ2-5, the V gene TRBV15; D is perhaps TRBD2 (5 bases). The material sequenced was blood. CDR3 sequence: CATSSGRGTQYF. The CDR3 region has the DNA TGTGCCACCAGCAGTGGTCGGGGGACCCAGTACTTC.